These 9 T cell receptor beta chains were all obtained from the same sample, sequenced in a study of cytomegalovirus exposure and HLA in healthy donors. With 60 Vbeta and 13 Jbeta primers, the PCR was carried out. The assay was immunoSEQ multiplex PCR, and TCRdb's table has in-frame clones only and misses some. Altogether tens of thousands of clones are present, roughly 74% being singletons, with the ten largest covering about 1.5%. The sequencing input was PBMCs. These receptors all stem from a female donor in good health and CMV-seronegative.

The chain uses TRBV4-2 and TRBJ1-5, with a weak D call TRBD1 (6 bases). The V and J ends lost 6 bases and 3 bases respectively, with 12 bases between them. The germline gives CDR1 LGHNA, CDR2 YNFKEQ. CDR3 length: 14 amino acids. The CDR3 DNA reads TGTGCCAGCAGTCGGGGGGGGGCCAATCAGCCCCAGCATTTT. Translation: CASSRGGANQPQHF.

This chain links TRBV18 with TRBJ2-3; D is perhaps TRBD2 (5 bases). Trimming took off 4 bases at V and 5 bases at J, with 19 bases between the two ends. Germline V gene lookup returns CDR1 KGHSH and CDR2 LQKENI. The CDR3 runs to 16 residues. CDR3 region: CASSQNDPVRGDTQYF. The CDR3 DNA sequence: TGTGCCAGCTCACAAAACGACCCCGTTCGGGGAGATACGCAGTATTTT.

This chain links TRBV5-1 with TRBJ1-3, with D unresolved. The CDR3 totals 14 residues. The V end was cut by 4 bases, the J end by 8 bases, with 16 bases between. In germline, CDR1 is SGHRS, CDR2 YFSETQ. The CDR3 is CASSPTREGHTIYF. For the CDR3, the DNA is TGCGCCAGCAGCCCTACCCGAGAGGGTCACACCATATATTTT.

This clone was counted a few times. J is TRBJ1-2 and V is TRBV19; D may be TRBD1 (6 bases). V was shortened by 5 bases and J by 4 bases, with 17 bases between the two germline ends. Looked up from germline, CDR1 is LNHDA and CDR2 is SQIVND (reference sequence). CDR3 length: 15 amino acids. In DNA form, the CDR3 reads TGTGCCAGTAGTCGGGCGGGGGGCGCAGGCTATGGCTACACCTTC. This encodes CASSRAGGAGYGYTF.

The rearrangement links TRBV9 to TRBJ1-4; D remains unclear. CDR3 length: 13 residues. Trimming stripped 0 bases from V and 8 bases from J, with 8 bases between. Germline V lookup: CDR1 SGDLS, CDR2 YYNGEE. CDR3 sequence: CASSVGEEEKLFF. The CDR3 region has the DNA TGTGCCAGCAGCGTAGGAGAAGAAGAAAAACTGTTTTTT. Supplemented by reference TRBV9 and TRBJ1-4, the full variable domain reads DSGVTQTPKHLITATGQRVTLRCSPRSGDLSVYWYQQSLDQGLQFLIQYYNGEERAKGNILERFSAQQFPDLHSELNLSSLELGDSALYFCASSVGEEEKLFFGSGTQLSVL.

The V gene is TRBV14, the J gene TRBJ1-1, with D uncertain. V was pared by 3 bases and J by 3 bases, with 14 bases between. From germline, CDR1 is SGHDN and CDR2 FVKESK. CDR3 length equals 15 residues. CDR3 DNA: TGTGCCAGCAGCCATAACCGCGGGGTGTACACTGAAGCTTTCTTT. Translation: CASSHNRGVYTEAFF.

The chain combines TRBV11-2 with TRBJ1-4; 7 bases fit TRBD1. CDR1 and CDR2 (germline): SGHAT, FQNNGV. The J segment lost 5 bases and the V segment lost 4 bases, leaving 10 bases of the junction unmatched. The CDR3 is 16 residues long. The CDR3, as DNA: TGTGCCAGCAGCTCATCCCCCCGGGACAGAAATGAAAAACTGTTTTTT. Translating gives CASSSSPRDRNEKLFF.

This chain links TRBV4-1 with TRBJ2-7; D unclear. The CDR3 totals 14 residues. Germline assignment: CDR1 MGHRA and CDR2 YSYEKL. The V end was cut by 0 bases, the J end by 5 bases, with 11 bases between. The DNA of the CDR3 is TGCGCCAGCAGCCAAGATATCCTCGGTGACGAGCAGTACTTC. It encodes CASSQDILGDEQYF.

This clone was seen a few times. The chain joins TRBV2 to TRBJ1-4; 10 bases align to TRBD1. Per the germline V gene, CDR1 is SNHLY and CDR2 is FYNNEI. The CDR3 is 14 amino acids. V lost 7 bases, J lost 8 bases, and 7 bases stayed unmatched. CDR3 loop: CASKRDRGAEKLFF. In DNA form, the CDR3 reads TGTGCCAGCAAGCGGGACAGGGGAGCCGAAAAACTGTTTTTT.